Listed here are 10 T cell receptor beta chains from one sample, sequenced in a study of beta chain features in type 1 diabetes. Reverse transcription of all isolated RNA meant that expressed TCRB transcripts were sequenced. The data were produced by immunoSEQ multiplex PCR, yet TCRdb's version contains in-frame clones alone and is incomplete. Seen here are just over 600,000 clones, around 15% observed once, and the top ten hold approximately 0.087%. Sequencing used naive CD4+ T cells from blood. All receptors derive from a young man in good health.

This clone has a handful of counts. The V gene is TRBV18, the J gene TRBJ2-7, with a possible D match to TRBD1 (6 bases). This CDR3 has 15 residues. Germline lookup yields CDR1 KGHSH and CDR2 LQKENI. Trimming left V 3 bases short and J 1 base short, with 13 bases between. The CDR3 nucleotides read TGTGCCAGCTCACCGACGACAGGTTCGTCCTACGAGCAGTACTTC. This sequence encodes CASSPTTGSSYEQYF.

This clone was seen only a few times. The J gene is TRBJ2-2, the V gene TRBV25-1, with D possibly TRBD1 on 5 matching bases. The ends were cut back, 3 bases at V and 4 bases at J, with 9 bases in the middle. The CDR3 runs to 14 residues. Per germline, CDR1 MGHDK and CDR2 SYGVNS. CDR3 residues: CASSEAGSTGELFF. The CDR3 coding sequence is TGTGCCAGCAGTGAGGCAGGGTCCACCGGGGAGCTGTTTTTT.

The J gene is TRBJ2-3, the V gene TRBV5-1; D may be TRBD1 (5 bases). CDR3 length: 15 amino acids. The V end lost 0 bases, the J end lost 0 bases, and 8 bases lay between the germline ends. The germline gives CDR1 SGHRS, CDR2 YFSETQ. CDR3 sequence: CASSLGGVSTDTQYF. The CDR3 DNA is TGCGCCAGCAGCTTGGGGGGCGTTAGCACAGATACGCAGTATTTT. Looking up the rest from reference TRBV5-1 and TRBJ2-3 gives the full variable domain: KAGVTQTPRYLIKTRGQQVTLSCSPISGHRSVSWYQQTPGQGLQFLFEYFSETQRNKGNFPGRFSGRQFSNSRSEMNVSTLELGDSALYLCASSLGGVSTDTQYFGPGTRLTVL.

This sequence joins TRBV19 and TRBJ2-6; D call uncertain. Per the germline V gene, CDR1 is LNHDA and CDR2 is SQIVND (reference sequence). The CDR3 totals 14 residues. Trimming removed 3 bases from V and 9 bases from J, with 12 bases in between. CDR3 DNA sequence: TGTGCCAGTAGTATCTCCGGGTTAGGCAACGTCCTGACTTTC. It specifies CASSISGLGNVLTF.

The chain carries TRBV28 and TRBJ2-1; D is unclear. The V end was cut by 2 bases, the J end by 8 bases, with 7 bases between. The CDR3 covers 12 residues. Germline V CDR1 and CDR2: MDHEN, SYDVKM. As DNA, the CDR3 is TGTGCCAGCAGTTTAAAGGCCTATGAGCAGTTCTTC. Translation gives CASSLKAYEQFF. The whole variable domain, remainder taken from reference TRBV28 and TRBJ2-1, is DVKVTQSSRYLVKRTGEKVFLECVQDMDHENMFWYRQDPGLGLRLIYFSYDVKMKEKGDIPEGYSVSREKKERFSLILESASTNQTSMYLCASSLKAYEQFFGPGTRLTVL.

The chain combines TRBV9 with TRBJ1-4; TRBD1 is a possible D gene (5 bases). This CDR3 contains 14 residues. Trimming took off 6 bases at V and 0 bases at J, with 9 bases between the two ends. Germline V gene data show CDR1 as SGDLS and CDR2 as YYNGEE. The CDR3, as DNA: TGTGCCAGCACAAGGGGCACAACTAATGAAAAACTGTTTTTT. Protein: CASTRGTTNEKLFF.

This clone came up a few times. The rearrangement joins TRBV25-1 to TRBJ2-5; the D is unclear. Trimming cost V 2 bases and J 3 bases, with 16 bases left between them. Germline-derived CDR1 and CDR2 are MGHDK and SYGVNS. The CDR3 sequence is 16 residues long. As DNA, the CDR3 is TGTGCCAGCAGTGAAGGCGCCCAGGCGGCGAAAGAGACCCAGTACTTC. It is translated as CASSEGAQAAKETQYF.

The genes are TRBV5-1 and TRBJ2-7; D is possibly TRBD1 (6 bases). Per germline, CDR1 SGHRS and CDR2 YFSETQ. Trimming shortened V by 5 bases and J by 2 bases, and 14 bases separated the two germline ends. This CDR3 has 14 residues. CDR3 protein: CASSLGQPPYEQYF. The CDR3 DNA sequence: TGCGCCAGCAGTCTAGGACAGCCCCCCTACGAGCAGTACTTC.

This clone has just a few counts. CDR3 nucleotide sequence: TGCGCCAGCAGCTCCGGGACACTCCAAGAGACCCAGTACTTC. Translation: CASSSGTLQETQYF. This sequence joins TRBV5-1 and TRBJ2-5; possibly TRBD1 for D (6 bases). Germline loops: CDR1 SGHRS, CDR2 YFSETQ. The CDR3 length is 14 residues. V lost 3 bases and J lost 1, with 10 bases in between. The whole variable domain, filled in from reference TRBV5-1 and TRBJ2-5, reads KAGVTQTPRYLIKTRGQQVTLSCSPISGHRSVSWYQQTPGQGLQFLFEYFSETQRNKGNFPGRFSGRQFSNSRSEMNVSTLELGDSALYLCASSSGTLQETQYFGPGTRLLVL.

This clone was counted between two and nine times. The chain couples TRBV5-4 to TRBJ2-5; D possibly corresponds to TRBD2 (6 bases). The CDR3 runs 13 residues. The germline CDR1 and CDR2 sequences are SGHNT and YYREEE (reference sequence). The germline V and J ends were trimmed by 1 base and 5 bases, with 9 bases remaining between them. DNA of the CDR3: TGTGCCAGCAGCTTGCGACTAGTTGAGACCCAGTACTTC. Amino acids: CASSLRLVETQYF.